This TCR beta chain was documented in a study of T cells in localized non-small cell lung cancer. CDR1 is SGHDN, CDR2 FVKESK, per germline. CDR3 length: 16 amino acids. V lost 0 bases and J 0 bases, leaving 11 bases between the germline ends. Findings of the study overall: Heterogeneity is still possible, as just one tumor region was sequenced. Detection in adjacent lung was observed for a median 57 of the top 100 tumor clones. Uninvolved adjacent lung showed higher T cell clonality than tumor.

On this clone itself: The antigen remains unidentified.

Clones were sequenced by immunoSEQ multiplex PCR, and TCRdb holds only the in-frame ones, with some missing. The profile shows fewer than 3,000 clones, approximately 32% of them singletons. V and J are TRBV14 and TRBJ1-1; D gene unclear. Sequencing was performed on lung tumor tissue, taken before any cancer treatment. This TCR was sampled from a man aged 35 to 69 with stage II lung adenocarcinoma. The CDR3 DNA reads TGTGCCAGCAGCCAAGATTTGTTGGAGTTGAACACTGAAGCTTTCTTT. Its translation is CASSQDLLELNTEAFF.